This T cell receptor beta chain was identified in a study of PD-1 blockade in classical Hodgkin lymphoma. Concerning this clone itself: The antigen is undetermined.

Time point specified: cycle 4 day 1 (C4D1), after more than five weeks of nivolumab. All trial patients relapsed after autologous stem cell transplantation. Study-wide findings and caveats: Repertoire differences have undefined causes, possibly disease activity or prior therapy. Complete responders possessed baseline diversity comparable to newly diagnosed patients. It was CD4+ TCR diversity, not CD8+, that rose significantly by C4D1.

This table comes from immunoSEQ multiplex PCR, and its TCRdb copy is limited to in-frame clones, with some not included. The profile covers just under 65,000 clones, with less than 95% appearing a single time and around a tenth taken by the ten largest. The CDR3 extends over 15 amino acids. V lost 0 bases to trimming and J lost 4 bases, with 10 bases between them. Germline CDR1 SGHRS, CDR2 YFSETQ. Material: peripheral blood mononuclear cells (PBMCs), obtained before the fourth cycle of nivolumab. The chain is built from TRBV5-1 and TRBJ2-2; D remains ambiguous. This sequence originates from a human donor with classical Hodgkin lymphoma. CDR3 coding DNA: TGCGCCAGCAGCTTGGATGGGTGGAGCACCGGGGAGCTGTTTTTT. Protein sequence: CASSLDGWSTGELFF.